This note documents a single TCR beta chain sequence. Antigen unknown. This specimen comes from a study of beta chain features in type 1 diabetes. Study as a whole: Examination spanned over 85,000,000 sorted cells from all samples. Study-wide findings and caveats: The VDJ junctions of type 1 diabetes patients carried fewer insertions and more deletions.

Based on CD45RO/CCR7/CD25/CD127/CD95/CD27, CD4+ regulatory, stem cell-like memory, naive and central memory cells were sorted. Every bit of the isolated RNA underwent reverse transcription, so sequencing read expressed TCRB transcripts. About 3.7 million reads per sample were averaged for naive, central memory and regulatory samples. Data came from immunoSEQ multiplex PCR; TCRdb stores just in-frame clones and leaves some out. Of some 220,000 clones in the sample, about 11% were seen once. CDR3 length: 15 amino acids. CDR1 is MGHRA and CDR2 is YSYEKL in the germline V gene. With V trimmed by 5 bases and J by 6 bases, 8 bases remained unmatched.

The sequence was collected from a man in his late teens or twenties in good health. Sequencing used central memory CD4+ T cells from blood. J is TRBJ1-5 and V is TRBV4-1; 9 bases map to TRBD1. The CDR3 spells CASSSRTGVRQPQHF. DNA of the CDR3: TGCGCCAGCAGCTCTCGGACAGGGGTGCGTCAGCCCCAGCATTTT.